This T cell receptor beta chain emerged from a study of T cells in Graves' hyperthyroidism and ophthalmopathy. The study's findings and limits: Ophthalmopathy got predicted by the model a median approximately six months before its onset.

The CDR3 length is 16 residues. Germline V gene sequence: CDR1 SGHTA, CDR2 FQGNSA. Note on this clonotype: Its specificity is not known. One base away lies a much larger clone, so this may be a sequencing read error.

TCR beta CDR3 sequences were amplified from RNA transcripts. The HTBI primer set drove a first-round RT-PCR of the TCR CDR3. TCRdb used MiXCR to reprocess the multiplex PCR reads, holding one entry per CDR3 protein. The sample yields a few hundred thousand distinct CDR3 sequences, about half seen once. The chain has TRBV7-2 and TRBJ2-7; the D gene is possibly TRBD1 (6 bases). This TCR was sampled from an adult woman with Graves' disease, either hyperthyroidism or ophthalmopathy (not recorded which). The source material was peripheral blood or thyroid tissue (not recorded which). CDR3 DNA: TGTGCCAGCAGCTTTCGGGACACACTACTCCATTTTGAGCAGCACTTC. It yields the protein CASSFRDTLLHFEQHF. Using reference TRBV7-2 and TRBJ2-7 for the parts outside the CDR3, the full variable domain is GAGVSQSPSNKVTEKGKDVELRCDPISGHTALYWYRQSLGQGLEFLIYFQGNSAPDKSGLPSDRFSAERTGGSVSTLTIQRTQQEDSAVYLCASSFRDTLLHFEQHFGPGTRLTVT.